Below are 18 T cell receptor beta chains sequenced from a single sample in a study of PD-L1 blockade in urothelial cancer. The repertoire was sequenced with immunoSEQ multiplex PCR; TCRdb's copy has only in-frame clones and lacks some. In the table there are under 70,000 clones, about 88% of which are singletons. Time point in this sample: peripheral blood 6 weeks after treatment start. The starting material was PBMCs, obtained around atezolizumab (anti-PD-L1) treatment. These receptors all stem from a man in his 60s with urothelial cancer.

This chain connects TRBV19 to TRBJ2-2; TRBD1 matches 7 bases. V lost 9 bases to trimming and J lost 1 base; unmatched junction nucleotides: 5. Germline CDR1 and CDR2: LNHDA and SQIVND (reference sequence). This CDR3 spans 14 amino acids. CDR3 bases: TGTGCCAGCAACAGGGGCCGGAACACCGGGGAGCTGTTTTTT. It codes for CASNRGRNTGELFF.

V and J are TRBV4-1 and TRBJ2-5; no definite D call. V was shortened by 1 base and J by 0 bases, with 6 bases between the two germline ends. Germline V lookup: CDR1 MGHRA, CDR2 YSYEKL. CDR3 length: 14 amino acids. For the CDR3, the DNA is TGCGCCAGCAGCCAAGGTTCGTACCAAGAGACCCAGTACTTC. It yields the protein CASSQGSYQETQYF.

J is TRBJ1-2 and V is TRBV5-1, with TRBD1 identical over 8 bases. V was clipped by 3 bases and J by 0 bases; unmatched bases: 4. The V gene's germline CDR1 is SGHRS and CDR2 YFSETQ. The CDR3 is 15 amino acids. CDR3: CASSSEQGANYGYTF. The CDR3 region has the DNA TGCGCCAGCAGCTCCGAACAGGGGGCTAACTATGGCTACACCTTC.

The genes are TRBV30 and TRBJ2-7, with D tentatively TRBD1 (6 bases). Per germline, CDR1 GTSNPN and CDR2 SVGIG (reference sequence). The CDR3 covers 18 residues. Trimming took off 0 bases at V and 3 bases at J, with 24 bases between the two ends. The CDR3 spells CAWSVQGRAARSLYEQYF. For the CDR3, the DNA is TGTGCCTGGAGTGTACAGGGTAGAGCGGCCCGATCGCTCTACGAGCAGTACTTC.

Here the CDR3 reads CASSLGATGKLSGANVLTF. As DNA, the CDR3 is TGTGCCAGCAGCTTAGGGGCGACAGGGAAATTATCTGGGGCCAACGTCCTGACTTTC. V and J are TRBV11-2 and TRBJ2-6; 7 positions agree with TRBD1. The CDR3 consists of 19 residues. Per germline, CDR1 SGHAT and CDR2 FQNNGV. J was trimmed by 1 base and V by 1 base; bases with no gene match: 10.

The chain uses TRBV12-5 and TRBJ1-5, with D uncertain. Trimming took off 1 base at V and 4 bases at J, with 5 bases between the two ends. CDR1 LGHNT and CDR2 FRNRAP come from the germline V gene. The CDR3 totals 13 residues. CDR3 protein: CASGLAFNQPQHF. Written as DNA, the CDR3 is TGTGCTAGTGGTTTGGCCTTTAATCAGCCCCAGCATTTT.

The chain recombines TRBV27 with TRBJ2-3, with 10 bases fitting TRBD2. Germline V gene lookup returns CDR1 MNHEY and CDR2 SMNVEV (reference sequence). V gave up 6 bases and J gave up 7 bases; unmatched junction bases: 4. This CDR3 comprises 13 residues. In nucleotides, the CDR3 is TGTGCCAGCAGGACTAGCGGGTATAATACGCAGTATTTT. It is translated as CASRTSGYNTQYF.

The V gene is TRBV27, the J gene TRBJ1-5; TRBD1 matches 9 bases. V lost 8 bases, J lost 6 bases, and 11 bases stayed unmatched. The CDR3 spans 15 residues. Germline V gene lookup returns CDR1 MNHEY and CDR2 SMNVEV (reference sequence). The CDR3 sequence: CASGLTGGTSQPQHF. Here the CDR3 DNA reads TGTGCCAGCGGCCTGACAGGGGGAACTAGTCAGCCCCAGCATTTT.

CDR3 nucleotide sequence: TGTGCCAGCGCGCCGGGACAAGGTGTTGGTGGCTACACCTTC. It codes for CASAPGQGVGGYTF. The V and J genes are TRBV6-1 and TRBJ1-2, with a tentative D call TRBD1 (6 bases). Germline V gives CDR1 MNHNS, CDR2 SASEGT. This CDR3 has 14 amino acids. V lost 8 bases and J 7 bases, leaving 20 bases between the germline ends.

The J gene is TRBJ1-1, the V gene TRBV10-2; 9 nucleotides line up with TRBD1. The germline gives CDR1 WSHSY, CDR2 SAAADI. V gave up 3 bases and J gave up 4 bases; unmatched junction bases: 9. The CDR3 is 16 residues long. The CDR3 DNA is TGCGCCAGCAGTGAACCCGGGGGACAGGGACCCACTGAAGCTTTCTTT. It encodes CASSEPGGQGPTEAFF.

The CDR3 DNA is TGTGCCAGCTCACCCGGACTAGCGGAGATCTACGAGCAGTACTTC. Amino acid sequence: CASSPGLAEIYEQYF. The chain links TRBV18 to TRBJ2-7; 10 bases map to TRBD2. The CDR3 is 15 residues long. After removal of 3 bases from V and 3 bases from J, the junction contained 5 bases not matched to a gene. CDR1 KGHSH and CDR2 LQKENI come from the germline V gene.

The chain employs TRBV6-5 and TRBJ2-7; 8 bases fit TRBD1. This CDR3 region has 16 residues. The V gene's germline CDR1 is MNHEY and CDR2 SVGAGI. V shed 2 bases, J shed 0 bases, and the junction held 6 bases outside the gene matches. CDR3 region: CASSYTRQGSSYEQYF. The CDR3 DNA sequence: TGTGCCAGCAGTTACACGAGACAGGGGAGCTCCTACGAGCAGTACTTC.

This chain connects TRBV7-2 to TRBJ1-5, with a weak D call TRBD1 (5 bases). Germline lookup yields CDR1 SGHTA and CDR2 FQGNSA. This CDR3 spans 16 amino acids. Trimming left V 5 bases short and J 5 bases short, with 19 bases between. The CDR3 coding sequence is TGTGCCAGCAGCCCCCATGGTCGGGGGAGTGATCAGCCCCAGCATTTT. This encodes CASSPHGRGSDQPQHF.

The J gene is TRBJ2-3, the V gene TRBV10-3; TRBD2 agrees at 13 bases. The CDR3 loop spans 16 amino acids. Looked up from germline, CDR1 is ENHRY and CDR2 is SYGVKD. J lost 0 bases, V lost 6 bases, and 3 bases had no gene match. The CDR3 region is CAISTGLAGSTDTQYF. The CDR3 DNA follows: TGTGCCATCAGCACGGGACTAGCGGGGAGCACAGATACGCAGTATTTT.

Turning to this clone: Other DNA sequences in this specimen translate into the identical CDR3. The CDR3 coding sequence is TGCGCCAGCAGCTTAGGGACAGCTAATGAAAAACTGTTTTTT. This gives the protein CASSLGTANEKLFF. The V gene is TRBV5-1, the J gene TRBJ1-4; 7 bases are a match to TRBD1. The J segment lost 3 bases and the V segment lost 2 bases, leaving 1 base of the junction unmatched. Per the germline V gene, CDR1 is SGHRS and CDR2 is YFSETQ. This CDR3 comprises 14 residues. Full variable domain (rest looked up from reference TRBV5-1 and TRBJ1-4): KAGVTQTPRYLIKTRGQQVTLSCSPISGHRSVSWYQQTPGQGLQFLFEYFSETQRNKGNFPGRFSGRQFSNSRSEMNVSTLELGDSALYLCASSLGTANEKLFFGSGTQLSVL.

The V call is TRBV9, the J call TRBJ1-6; 9 bases are a match to TRBD1. Trimming cost V 4 bases and J 8 bases; bases outside gene matches: 4. Germline V gene data show CDR1 as SGDLS and CDR2 as YYNGEE. CDR3 length: 14 amino acids. The CDR3 here is CASSSGQGDSPLHF. CDR3 DNA sequence: TGTGCCAGCAGCTCGGGACAGGGCGATTCACCCCTCCACTTT. Combining the CDR3 with reference TRBV9 and TRBJ1-6 gives the whole variable domain DSGVTQTPKHLITATGQRVTLRCSPRSGDLSVYWYQQSLDQGLQFLIQYYNGEERAKGNILERFSAQQFPDLHSELNLSSLELGDSALYFCASSSGQGDSPLHFGNGTRLTVT.

The gene calls are TRBV19 and TRBJ1-2; possible D gene TRBD1, 5 bases. Trimming pared 6 bases from V and 2 bases from J, leaving 13 bases between. This CDR3 has 14 amino acids. Germline CDR1 LNHDA, CDR2 SQIVND (reference sequence). DNA of the CDR3: TGTGCCAGTAGAAAGCCGGGGGTGAACTATGGCTACACCTTC. Its protein is CASRKPGVNYGYTF.

The rearrangement joins TRBV6-1 to TRBJ1-4, with 8 bases that match TRBD1. Unmatched junction bases numbered 8, after V lost 1 base and J lost 7 bases. CDR3 length: 16 amino acids. Germline CDR1 is MNHNS and CDR2 is SASEGT. For the CDR3, the DNA is TGTGCCAGCAGTGAAGAAGGGTGGACAGGGTTTGAAAAACTGTTTTTT. It translates to CASSEEGWTGFEKLFF.